This T cell receptor (beta chain) was recorded in a study of cytomegalovirus exposure and HLA in healthy donors. Points from the study as a whole: Roughly uniform sequencing depth across donors was assumed, possibly incorrectly.

Points on this clone: The antigen is not known.

The PCR used 60 Vbeta and 13 Jbeta primers. Produced via immunoSEQ multiplex PCR; TCRdb's table is partial and in-frame only. This sample carries about 110,000 clones, 75% of them seen once, and the ten largest clones take 2.5% to 3%. Deletions cut 1 base from V and 0 bases from J, with 7 bases between. Germline values: CDR1 SGHDT, CDR2 YYEEEE. The CDR3 is made up of 14 amino acids. This receptor was identified in a male donor in good health and CMV-seropositive. V gene TRBV5-6 combines with J gene TRBJ1-1; D is undetermined. Sequences were obtained from PBMCs. Here the CDR3 reads CASSLIVLNTEAFF. The CDR3 nucleotides are TGTGCCAGCAGCTTGATCGTTTTGAACACTGAAGCTTTCTTT.